This T cell receptor beta chain was found in a study of T-cell reconstitution after alpha-beta-depleted transplantation in children. V was shortened by 1 base and J by 7 bases, with 13 bases between the two germline ends. The CDR3 is 14 residues long. The germline CDR1 and CDR2 sequences are DFQATT and SNEGSKA (reference sequence). This clonotype was observed a handful of times. It was with unique molecular identifiers that the TCRbeta library was prepared. Each CDR3 protein gets one entry after TCRdb re-called the PCR reads with MiXCR. Among 450,000 to 700,000 distinct CDR3 sequences, 25% to 30% were seen once, and the ten largest hold about a third.

The genes are TRBV20-1 and TRBJ1-4; D might be TRBD1 (6 bases). Source: PBMCs, taken before TCRalphabeta/CD19-depleted stem cell transplant. This sequence was found in a boy under two years old with Wiskott-Aldrich syndrome, due to receive a stem cell transplant. The chain's CDR3 is CSARAVTGSEKLFF. Here the CDR3 DNA reads TGCAGTGCTAGAGCGGTAACAGGGAGTGAAAAACTGTTTTTT.